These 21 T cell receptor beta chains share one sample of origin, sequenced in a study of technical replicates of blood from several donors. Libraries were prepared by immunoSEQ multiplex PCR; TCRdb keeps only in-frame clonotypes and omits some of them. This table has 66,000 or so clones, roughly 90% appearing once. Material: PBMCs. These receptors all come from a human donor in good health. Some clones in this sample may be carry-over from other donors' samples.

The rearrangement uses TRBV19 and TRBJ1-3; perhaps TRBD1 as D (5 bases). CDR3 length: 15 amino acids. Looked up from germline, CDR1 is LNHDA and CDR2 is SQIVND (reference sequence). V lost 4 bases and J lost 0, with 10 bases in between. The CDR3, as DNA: TGTGCCAGTAGTAAGAGGACACTCTCTGGAAACACCATATATTTT. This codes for CASSKRTLSGNTIYF.

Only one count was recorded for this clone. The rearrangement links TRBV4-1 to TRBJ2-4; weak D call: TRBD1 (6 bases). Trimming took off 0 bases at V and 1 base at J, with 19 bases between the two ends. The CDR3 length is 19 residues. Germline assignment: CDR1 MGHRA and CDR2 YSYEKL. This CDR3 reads CASSQDGTGTTVAKNIQYF. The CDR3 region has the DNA TGCGCCAGCAGCCAAGACGGGACCGGGACAACTGTGGCCAAAAACATTCAGTACTTC.

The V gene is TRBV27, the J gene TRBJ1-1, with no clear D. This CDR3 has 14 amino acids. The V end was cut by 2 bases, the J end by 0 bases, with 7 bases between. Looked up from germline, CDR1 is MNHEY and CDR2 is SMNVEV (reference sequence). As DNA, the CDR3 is TGTGCCAGCAGTTTAAGTAACATGAACACTGAAGCTTTCTTT. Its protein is CASSLSNMNTEAFF.

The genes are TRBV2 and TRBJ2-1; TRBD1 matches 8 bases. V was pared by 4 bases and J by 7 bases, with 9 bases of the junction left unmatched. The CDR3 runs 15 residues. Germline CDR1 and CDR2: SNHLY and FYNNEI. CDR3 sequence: CASSGVGTGENEQFF. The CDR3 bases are TGTGCCAGCAGTGGAGTCGGGACAGGAGAAAATGAGCAGTTCTTC.

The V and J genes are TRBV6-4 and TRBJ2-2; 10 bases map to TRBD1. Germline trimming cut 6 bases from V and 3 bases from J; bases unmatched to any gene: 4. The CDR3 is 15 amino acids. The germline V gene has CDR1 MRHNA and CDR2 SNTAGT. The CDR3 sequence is CASRRQGADTGELFF. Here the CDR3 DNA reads TGTGCCAGCAGACGACAGGGGGCGGACACCGGGGAGCTGTTTTTT.

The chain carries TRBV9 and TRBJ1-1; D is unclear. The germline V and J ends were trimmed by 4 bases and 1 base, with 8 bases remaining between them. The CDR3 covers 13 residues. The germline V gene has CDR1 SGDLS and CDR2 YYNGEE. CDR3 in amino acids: CASSQWQNTEAFF. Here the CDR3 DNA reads TGTGCCAGCAGCCAGTGGCAGAACACTGAAGCTTTCTTT. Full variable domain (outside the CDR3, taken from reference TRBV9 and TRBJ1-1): DSGVTQTPKHLITATGQRVTLRCSPRSGDLSVYWYQQSLDQGLQFLIQYYNGEERAKGNILERFSAQQFPDLHSELNLSSLELGDSALYFCASSQWQNTEAFFGQGTRLTVV.

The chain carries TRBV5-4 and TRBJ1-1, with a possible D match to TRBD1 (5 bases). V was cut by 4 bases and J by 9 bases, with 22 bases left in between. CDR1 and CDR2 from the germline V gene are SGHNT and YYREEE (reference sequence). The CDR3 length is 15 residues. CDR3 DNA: TGTGCCAGCAGCCCTGCCGACAGTCTTTATCGGAAAGCTTTCTTT. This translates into CASSPADSLYRKAFF. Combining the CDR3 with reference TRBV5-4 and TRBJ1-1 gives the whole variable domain ETGVTQSPTHLIKTRGQQVTLRCSSQSGHNTVSWYQQALGQGPQFIFQYYREEENGRGNFPPRFSGLQFPNYSSELNVNALELDDSALYLCASSPADSLYRKAFFGQGTRLTVV.

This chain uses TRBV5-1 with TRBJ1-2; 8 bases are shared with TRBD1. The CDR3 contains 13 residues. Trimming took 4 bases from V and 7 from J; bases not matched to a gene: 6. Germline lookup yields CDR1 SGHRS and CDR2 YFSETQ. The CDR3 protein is CASSQGQGGGYTF. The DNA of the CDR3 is TGCGCCAGCAGCCAAGGACAGGGTGGTGGCTACACCTTC.

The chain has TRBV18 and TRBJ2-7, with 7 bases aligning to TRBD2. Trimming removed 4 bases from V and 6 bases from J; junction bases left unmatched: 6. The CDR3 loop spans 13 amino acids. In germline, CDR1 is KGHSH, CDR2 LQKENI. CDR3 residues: CASSLGLDAEQYF. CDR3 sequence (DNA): TGTGCCAGCTCACTAGGACTAGATGCCGAGCAGTACTTC.

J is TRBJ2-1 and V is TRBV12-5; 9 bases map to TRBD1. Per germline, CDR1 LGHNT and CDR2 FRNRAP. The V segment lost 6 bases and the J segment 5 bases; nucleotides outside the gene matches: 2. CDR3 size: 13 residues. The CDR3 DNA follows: TGTGCTAGTGGGGGACAGGGTAACAATGAGCAGTTCTTC. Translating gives CASGGQGNNEQFF.

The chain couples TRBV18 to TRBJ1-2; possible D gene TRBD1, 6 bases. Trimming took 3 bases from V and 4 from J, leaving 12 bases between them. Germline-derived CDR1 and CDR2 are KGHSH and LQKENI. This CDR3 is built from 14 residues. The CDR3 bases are TGTGCCAGCTCACCCGGGACATCCGTCTATGGCTACACCTTC. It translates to CASSPGTSVYGYTF.

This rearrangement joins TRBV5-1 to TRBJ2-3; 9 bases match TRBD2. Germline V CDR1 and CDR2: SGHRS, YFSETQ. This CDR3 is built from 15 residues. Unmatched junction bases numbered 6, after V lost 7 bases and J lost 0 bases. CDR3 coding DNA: TGCGCCAGCCAAGGACTAGCGACTAGCACAGATACGCAGTATTTT. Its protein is CASQGLATSTDTQYF.

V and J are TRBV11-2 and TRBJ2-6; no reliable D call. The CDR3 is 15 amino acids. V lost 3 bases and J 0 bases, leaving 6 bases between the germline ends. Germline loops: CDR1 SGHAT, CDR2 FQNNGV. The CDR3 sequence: CASSFLPSGANVLTF. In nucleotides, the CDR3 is TGTGCCAGCAGCTTCCTCCCCTCTGGGGCCAACGTCCTGACTTTC.

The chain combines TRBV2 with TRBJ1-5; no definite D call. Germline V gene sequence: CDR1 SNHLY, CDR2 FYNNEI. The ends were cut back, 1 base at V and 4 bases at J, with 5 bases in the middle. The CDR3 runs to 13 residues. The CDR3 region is CASSEGVNQPQHF. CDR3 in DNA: TGTGCCAGCAGTGAAGGAGTGAATCAGCCCCAGCATTTT.

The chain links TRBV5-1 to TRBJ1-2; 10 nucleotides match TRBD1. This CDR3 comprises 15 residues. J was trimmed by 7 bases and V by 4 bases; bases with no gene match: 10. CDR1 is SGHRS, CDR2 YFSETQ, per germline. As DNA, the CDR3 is TGCGCCAGCAGCAGAGGACAGGGGGATCTGCGTGGCTACACCTTC. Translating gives CASSRGQGDLRGYTF.

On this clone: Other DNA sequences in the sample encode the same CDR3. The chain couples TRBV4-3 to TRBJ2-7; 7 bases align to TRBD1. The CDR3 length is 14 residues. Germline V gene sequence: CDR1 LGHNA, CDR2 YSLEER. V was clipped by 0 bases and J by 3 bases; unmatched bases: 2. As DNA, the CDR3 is TGCGCCAGCAGCCAAGACAGGGGGTTCTACGAGCAGTACTTC. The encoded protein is CASSQDRGFYEQYF.

The CDR3 here is CASSLADMNTEAFF. CDR3 bases: TGTGCCAGCAGCTTAGCAGACATGAACACTGAAGCTTTCTTT. V usage is TRBV7-9 and J usage is TRBJ1-1; D gene uncertain. V shed 0 bases and J shed 0 bases, with 5 bases lying between them. Germline-derived CDR1 and CDR2 are SEHNR and FQNEAQ (reference sequence). This CDR3 has 14 amino acids.

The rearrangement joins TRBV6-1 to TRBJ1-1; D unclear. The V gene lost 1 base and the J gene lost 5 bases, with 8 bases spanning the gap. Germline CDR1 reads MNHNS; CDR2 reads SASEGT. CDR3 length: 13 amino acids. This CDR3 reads CASSEGFSTEAFF. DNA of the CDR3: TGTGCCAGCAGTGAAGGGTTTAGTACTGAAGCTTTCTTT.

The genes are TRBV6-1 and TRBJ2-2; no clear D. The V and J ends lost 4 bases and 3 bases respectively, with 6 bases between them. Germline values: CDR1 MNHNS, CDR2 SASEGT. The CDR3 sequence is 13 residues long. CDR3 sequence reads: CASSAGYTGELFF. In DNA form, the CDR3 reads TGTGCCAGCAGTGCGGGTTACACCGGGGAGCTGTTTTTT.

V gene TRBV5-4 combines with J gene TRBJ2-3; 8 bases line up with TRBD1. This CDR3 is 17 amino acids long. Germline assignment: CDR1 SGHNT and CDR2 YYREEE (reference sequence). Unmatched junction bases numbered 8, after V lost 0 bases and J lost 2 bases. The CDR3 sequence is CASSLELRTGYTDTQYF. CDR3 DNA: TGTGCCAGCAGCTTGGAATTGAGGACAGGGTACACAGATACGCAGTATTTT.

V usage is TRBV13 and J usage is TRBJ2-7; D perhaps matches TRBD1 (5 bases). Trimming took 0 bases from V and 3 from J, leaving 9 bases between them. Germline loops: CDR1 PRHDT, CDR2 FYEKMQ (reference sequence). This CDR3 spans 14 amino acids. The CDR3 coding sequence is TGTGCCAGCAGCTTAGGAGTAGGGGACTACGAGCAGTACTTC. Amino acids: CASSLGVGDYEQYF.